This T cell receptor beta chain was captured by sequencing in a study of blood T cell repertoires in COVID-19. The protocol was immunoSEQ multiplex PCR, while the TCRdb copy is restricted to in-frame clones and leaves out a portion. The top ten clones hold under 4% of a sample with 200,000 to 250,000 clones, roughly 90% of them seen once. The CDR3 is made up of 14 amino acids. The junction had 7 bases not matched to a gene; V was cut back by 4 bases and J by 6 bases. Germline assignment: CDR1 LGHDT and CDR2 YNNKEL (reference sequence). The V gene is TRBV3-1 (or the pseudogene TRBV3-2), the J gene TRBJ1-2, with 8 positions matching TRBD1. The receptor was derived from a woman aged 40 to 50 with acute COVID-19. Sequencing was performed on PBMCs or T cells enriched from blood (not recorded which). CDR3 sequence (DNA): TGTGCCAGCAGCCCATCGGGACAGGAGGATGGCTACACCTTC. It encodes CASSPSGQEDGYTF.